A single sample gave rise to the 31 T cell receptor beta chains below, sequenced in a study of T cell responses to AZD1222 COVID-19 vaccine. Profiling relied on immunoSEQ multiplex PCR, and the TCRdb table lists in-frame clones only, not all of them. The top ten clones hold roughly 9.2% of a sample with approximately 190,000 clones, about 94% of them seen once. The sequencing here drew on peripheral blood, taken on day 0 of AZD1222 vaccination. The receptors were gathered from an adult in good health.

The rearrangement uses TRBV18 and TRBJ1-3, with D hard to call. The CDR3 has 15 amino acids. V was clipped by 2 bases and J by 4 bases, with 12 bases between them. Germline CDR1 is KGHSH and CDR2 is LQKENI. The CDR3 reads CASSPAPGPGNTIYF. Here the CDR3 DNA reads TGTGCCAGCTCACCAGCCCCCGGCCCCGGAAACACCATATATTTT.

V and J are TRBV7-8 and TRBJ2-1, with TRBD2 identical over 8 bases. The J segment lost 4 bases and the V segment lost 5 bases, leaving 4 bases of the junction unmatched. Germline CDR1 SGHVS, CDR2 FQNEAQ. This CDR3 has 14 amino acids. The CDR3 nucleotides read TGTGCCAGCAGCCAACTAGCGGTTTACAATGAGCAGTTCTTC. Translation gives CASSQLAVYNEQFF.

The chain is built from TRBV19 and TRBJ2-5; TRBD1 or TRBD2 may be the D gene (5 bases each). Germline values: CDR1 LNHDA, CDR2 SQIVND (reference sequence). Trimming stripped 7 bases from V and 1 base from J, with 10 bases between. The CDR3 is made up of 13 amino acids. The CDR3 here is CASNEGLQETQYF. The CDR3 DNA sequence: TGTGCCAGTAATGAGGGGCTCCAAGAGACCCAGTACTTC.

CDR3: CASSWTNEQFF. As DNA, the CDR3 is TGTGCCAGCAGCTGGACAAATGAGCAGTTCTTC. The J gene is TRBJ2-1, the V gene TRBV5-4; tentative D call: TRBD1 (5 bases). V dropped 3 bases and J dropped 7 bases, with 5 bases sitting between them. CDR1 is SGHNT and CDR2 is YYREEE in the germline V gene (reference sequence). This CDR3 has 11 amino acids.

The chain has TRBV24-1 and TRBJ2-2; D might be TRBD1 or TRBD2, each matching 5 bases. Germline assignment: CDR1 KGHDR and CDR2 SFDVKD. The CDR3 is 16 amino acids. V was cut by 4 bases and J by 1 base, with 12 bases left in between. The CDR3 bases are TGTGCCACCAGTGACCCGGGACGGCTGAACACCGGGGAGCTGTTTTTT. Its translation is CATSDPGRLNTGELFF.

The chain links TRBV9 to TRBJ2-3, with D unclear. The CDR3 is made up of 12 amino acids. Trimming removed 4 bases at V and 7 bases at J, with 10 bases between. The germline V gene encodes CDR1 SGDLS and CDR2 YYNGEE. In DNA form, the CDR3 reads TGTGCCAGCAGCCCCCAAGTCAATACGCAGTATTTT. It yields the protein CASSPQVNTQYF.

V gene TRBV4-1 combines with J gene TRBJ2-7; TRBD2 aligns across 9 bases. This CDR3 spans 18 amino acids. Trimming at V came to 4 bases and at J to 0 bases, leaving 13 bases not matched to a gene. CDR1 is MGHRA, CDR2 YSYEKL, per germline. CDR3 amino acids: CASSPSRRTSANSYEQYF. The CDR3 DNA reads TGCGCCAGCAGCCCTAGCCGCAGGACTAGCGCAAACTCCTACGAGCAGTACTTC.

CDR3 in amino acids: CASSYPTEAFF. In nucleotides, the CDR3 is TGTGCCAGCAGTTACCCCACTGAAGCTTTCTTT. The J gene is TRBJ1-1, the V gene TRBV6-2 or TRBV6-3; D not certain. The V end was cut by 2 bases, the J end by 4 bases, with 2 bases between. The CDR3 consists of 11 residues. Per the germline V gene, CDR1 is MNHEY and CDR2 is SVGEGT.

The rearrangement uses TRBV7-3 and TRBJ2-3, with D perhaps TRBD1 or TRBD2 (5 bases each). V lost 5 bases and J 8 bases, leaving 8 bases between the germline ends. CDR3 length: 11 residues. From germline, CDR1 is SGHTA and CDR2 FQGTGA. CDR3 loop: CASSPGATQYF. The CDR3, as DNA: TGTGCCAGCAGCCCCGGGGCTACGCAGTATTTT.

V and J are TRBV12-3 or TRBV12-4 and TRBJ2-7, with 9 bases lining up with TRBD1. The CDR3 sequence is 13 residues long. The V segment lost 6 bases and the J segment 6 bases; nucleotides outside the gene matches: 6. The CDR3 reads CASSHGTGREQYF. Here the CDR3 DNA reads TGTGCCAGCAGCCATGGGACAGGGCGCGAGCAGTACTTC.

The chain combines TRBV5-6 with TRBJ2-7, with D possibly matching TRBD2 (7 bases). V dropped 4 bases and J dropped 4 bases, with 15 bases sitting between them. The CDR3 sequence is 14 residues long. Germline assignment: CDR1 SGHDT and CDR2 YYEEEE. The CDR3 sequence is CASSRGREIYEQYF. The CDR3 nucleotides read TGTGCCAGCAGCCGGGGGCGGGAGATATACGAGCAGTACTTC.

The chain recombines TRBV2 with TRBJ2-3; D call uncertain. The CDR3 is 15 residues long. The V end lost 3 bases, the J end lost 0 bases, and 10 bases lay between the germline ends. Germline CDR1 reads SNHLY; CDR2 reads FYNNEI. CDR3 nucleotides: TGTGCCAGCAGTGAGCAAACTACTAGCACAGATACGCAGTATTTT. It specifies CASSEQTTSTDTQYF. Based on the CDR3 plus reference TRBV2 and TRBJ2-3, the full variable domain is EPEVTQTPSHQVTQMGQEVILRCVPISNHLYFYWYRQILGQKVEFLVSFYNNEISEKSEIFDDQFSVERPDGSNFTLKIRSTKLEDSAMYFCASSEQTTSTDTQYFGPGTRLTVL.

The chain carries TRBV28 and TRBJ2-7; D gene uncertain. Trimming took off 3 bases at V and 3 bases at J, with 15 bases between the two ends. Germline V CDR1 and CDR2: MDHEN, SYDVKM. The CDR3 totals 15 residues. This CDR3 reads CASSFLSESLYEQYF. The CDR3 DNA is TGTGCCAGCAGTTTCCTAAGCGAGAGCCTCTACGAGCAGTACTTC.

The chain combines TRBV28 with TRBJ2-7; 15 bases line up with TRBD2. CDR3 length: 16 residues. The ends lost 5 bases at V and 4 bases at J; junction bases unmatched: 6. Germline V gives CDR1 MDHEN, CDR2 SYDVKM. Written as DNA, the CDR3 is TGTGCCAGCAGTCCCGGGACTAGCGGGAGGCCATACGAGCAGTACTTC. Its protein is CASSPGTSGRPYEQYF.

The chain is built from TRBV7-2 and TRBJ2-6; TRBD2 might be the D (5 bases). The germline gives CDR1 SGHTA, CDR2 FQGNSA. The V gene lost 11 bases and the J gene lost 0 bases, with 14 bases spanning the gap. This CDR3 comprises 15 residues. Written as DNA, the CDR3 is TGTGCCGAAGGTCGGGGTAGCTCTGGGGCCAACGTCCTGACTTTC. This codes for CAEGRGSSGANVLTF.

This chain connects TRBV5-6 to TRBJ1-4; 7 nucleotides line up with TRBD1. V gave up 0 bases and J gave up 6 bases; unmatched junction bases: 5. Germline V CDR1 and CDR2: SGHDT, YYEEEE. The length of the CDR3 is 15 residues. The CDR3: CASSLGTGAHEKLFF. The CDR3 DNA follows: TGTGCCAGCAGCTTGGGAACAGGGGCCCATGAAAAACTGTTTTTT.

The chain links TRBV10-1 to TRBJ2-1, with D perhaps matching TRBD2 (6 bases). Germline assignment: CDR1 WNHNN and CDR2 SYGVQD (reference sequence). The CDR3 is 13 residues long. Trimming shortened V by 7 bases and J by 16 bases, and 23 bases separated the two germline ends. CDR3 residues: CASTREEGSRIFF. The CDR3 DNA follows: TGCGCCAGCACTAGGGAGGAGGGTTCAAGGATCTTCTTC.

Of note for this clone: One end of the junction fails to match germline, which may point to a read error. The chain uses TRBV7-6 and TRBJ2-5; 9 bases match TRBD2. Germline-derived CDR1 and CDR2 are SGHVS and FNYEAQ. This CDR3 spans 12 amino acids. CDR3 sequence reads: CASSPLAGVQDF. The CDR3 nucleotides read TGTGCCAGCAGTCCATTAGCGGGGGTACAGGACTTC.

J is TRBJ1-5 and V is TRBV28, with a possible D match to TRBD1 (5 bases). The CDR3 contains 16 residues. V was shortened by 3 bases and J by 1 base, with 13 bases between the two germline ends. Germline values: CDR1 MDHEN, CDR2 SYDVKM. The CDR3 here is CASSFSRQGSNQPQHF. CDR3 coding DNA: TGTGCCAGCAGTTTCTCCCGGCAGGGCAGCAATCAGCCCCAGCATTTT.

The chain couples TRBV24-1 to TRBJ1-5; TRBD1 is a possible D gene (5 bases). The V gene's germline CDR1 is KGHDR and CDR2 SFDVKD. V was shortened by 7 bases and J by 7 bases, with 19 bases between the two germline ends. CDR3 length: 15 amino acids. CDR3 amino acids: CATSPGGERRQPQHF. CDR3 coding DNA: TGTGCCACCAGCCCGGGGGGGGAACGGCGGCAGCCCCAGCATTTT.

The V call is TRBV10-2, the J call TRBJ2-1; 11 bases align to TRBD2. V was clipped by 5 bases and J by 7 bases; unmatched bases: 7. CDR3 length: 15 amino acids. From germline, CDR1 is WSHSY and CDR2 SAAADI. DNA for the CDR3: TGCGCCAGCAGTCAACTAGCGGGAGTCGTTAATGAGCAGTTCTTC. It specifies CASSQLAGVVNEQFF.

V usage is TRBV4-1 and J usage is TRBJ1-5; D is perhaps TRBD1 (5 bases). CDR3 length: 15 residues. In germline, CDR1 is MGHRA, CDR2 YSYEKL. Trimming took 0 bases from V and 6 from J, leaving 12 bases between them. In nucleotides, the CDR3 is TGCGCCAGCAGCCAAGATTTTGGGACCGCTCAGCCCCAGCATTTT. It encodes CASSQDFGTAQPQHF.

The rearrangement links TRBV27 to TRBJ2-5; no reliable D call. V gave up 5 bases and J gave up 1 base, with 17 bases separating them. Per germline, CDR1 MNHEY and CDR2 SMNVEV (reference sequence). This CDR3 is built from 16 residues. CDR3 nucleotide sequence: TGTGCCAGCAGTCCCATAGTCGGACCTCTCCAAGAGACCCAGTACTTC. It translates to CASSPIVGPLQETQYF.

The chain is built from TRBV30 and TRBJ2-7, with TRBD2 matching over 7 bases. Losses at the gene ends were 1 base for V and 4 bases for J; bases not matched to a gene: 4. The germline V gene has CDR1 GTSNPN and CDR2 SVGIG (reference sequence). The CDR3 consists of 13 residues. The CDR3 nucleotides read TGTGCCTGGAGTGGGGGACTACCGTACGAGCAGTACTTC. This encodes CAWSGGLPYEQYF. Supplemented by reference TRBV30 and TRBJ2-7, the full variable domain reads SQTIHQWPATLVQPVGSPLSLECTVEGTSNPNLYWYRQAAGRGLQLLFYSVGIGQISSEVPQNLSASRPQDRQFILSSKKLLLSDSGFYLCAWSGGLPYEQYFGPGTRLTVT.

The chain employs TRBV7-8 and TRBJ2-7; 8 positions match TRBD1. The CDR3 sequence is 14 residues long. The ends lost 2 bases at V and 1 base at J; junction bases unmatched: 1. From germline, CDR1 is SGHVS and CDR2 FQNEAQ. The CDR3: CASSLQGASYEQYF. The CDR3 DNA follows: TGTGCCAGCAGCTTACAGGGGGCATCCTACGAGCAGTACTTC. Looking up the rest from reference TRBV7-8 and TRBJ2-7 gives the full variable domain: GAGVSQSPRYKVAKRGQDVALRCDPISGHVSLFWYQQALGQGPEFLTYFQNEAQLDKSGLPSDRFFAERPEGSVSTLKIQRTQQEDSAVYLCASSLQGASYEQYFGPGTRLTVT.

This chain connects TRBV19 to TRBJ2-3, with 9 bases aligning to TRBD1. V trimming: 9 bases; J trimming: 2 bases; junction bases outside the gene matches: 6. CDR3 size: 14 residues. Germline assignment: CDR1 LNHDA and CDR2 SQIVND (reference sequence). CDR3 loop: CASGQGRTTDTQYF. CDR3 DNA: TGTGCCAGCGGACAGGGGAGGACCACAGATACGCAGTATTTT.

The J gene is TRBJ1-2, the V gene TRBV3-1 (or the pseudogene TRBV3-2), with D hard to call. The V end was cut by 1 base, the J end by 4 bases, with 10 bases between. CDR1 is LGHDT and CDR2 is YNNKEL in the germline V gene (reference sequence). This CDR3 is 14 amino acids long. Here the CDR3 DNA reads TGTGCCAGCAGCCAAGTTGACACCCTCTATGGCTACACCTTC. Its translation is CASSQVDTLYGYTF.

In DNA, the CDR3 is TGTGCCAGTAGTGCTAAGACAGGGCGCCATGGCTACACCTTC. Translating it yields CASSAKTGRHGYTF. The genes are TRBV27 and TRBJ1-2; 7 bases align to TRBD1. The V gene's germline CDR1 is MNHEY and CDR2 SMNVEV (reference sequence). This CDR3 region has 14 residues. V dropped 9 bases and J dropped 6; count of bases not matched to a gene: 13.

This clone was seen only once. The V and J genes are TRBV27 and TRBJ2-3, with TRBD1 identical over 8 bases. The CDR3 is 16 amino acids. Per germline, CDR1 MNHEY and CDR2 SMNVEV (reference sequence). V dropped 5 bases and J dropped 2; count of bases not matched to a gene: 9. CDR3 amino acids: CASSIDRGSVTDTQYF. CDR3 nucleotides: TGTGCCAGCAGTATCGACAGGGGAAGCGTCACAGATACGCAGTATTTT.

The chain recombines TRBV5-6 with TRBJ1-1, with TRBD1 matching 7 bases. V lost 2 bases to trimming and J lost 0 bases; unmatched junction nucleotides: 7. The CDR3 is 16 amino acids. Per germline, CDR1 SGHDT and CDR2 YYEEEE. Written as DNA, the CDR3 is TGTGCCAGCAGCTTCGGGGACAGAATTTTGAACACTGAAGCTTTCTTT. Its translation: CASSFGDRILNTEAFF.

The V gene is TRBV10-3, the J gene TRBJ1-2; TRBD1 matches 7 bases. V lost 3 bases to trimming and J lost 8 bases; unmatched junction nucleotides: 6. CDR3 length: 13 amino acids. The germline gives CDR1 ENHRY, CDR2 SYGVKD. This CDR3 is CAISEDRARGYTF. The DNA for the CDR3 is TGTGCCATCAGTGAAGACAGGGCGCGGGGCTACACCTTC.